Listed below are T cell receptor beta chains from one sample, sequenced in a study of blood T cell repertoires in COVID-19. Profiled with immunoSEQ multiplex PCR; TCRdb holds only in-frame clones, not every one. Of some 240,000 clones listed, 90% are singletons. Sequenced: peripheral blood. These receptors originate from a woman in her sixties with COVID-19, enrolled during active disease. CDR3s include the opening cysteine and the closing phenylalanine or tryptophan. D genes are given only for firm matches. Clone size is not always given. Where it is, it says once, few, many or a class for expanded clones.

TRBV11-2,TRBJ1-6,-,TRBD1,TGTGCCAGCAGCTTAGGGACAGGGCTTAATTCACCCCTCCACTTT,CASSLGTGLNSPLHF
TRBV6-2/TRBV6-3,TRBJ2-3,-,TRBD1,TGTGCCAGCAGTTCCATACAGGGGATTCACACAGATACGCAGTATTTT,CASSSIQGIHTDTQYF
TRBV27,TRBJ2-7,-,TRBD1,TGTGCCAGCAGTTGGACAGGGGAGTACGAGCAGTACTTC,CASSWTGEYEQYF
TRBV21-1,TRBJ1-1,-,-,TGTGCCAGCAGCAAAGATTCAGGGGTTATGAACACTGAAGCTTTCTTT,CASSKDSGVMNTEAFF
TRBV5-1,TRBJ2-7,few,-,TGCGCCAGCAGAGGGGATTGGGGTTCCTACGAGCAGTACTTC,CASRGDWGSYEQYF
TRBV6-5,TRBJ1-4,-,-,TGTGCCAGCAGATGGGGGGGTAATGAAAAACTGTTTTTT,CASRWGGNEKLFF
TRBV7-2,TRBJ2-7,few,TRBD1,TGTGCCAGCAGCCGGGACAGAGCCTACGAGCAGTACTTC,CASSRDRAYEQYF
TRBV5-4,TRBJ1-1,-,-,TGTGCCAGCAGTTTTGAACTGCCTCGGGGGACTGAAGCTTTCTTT,CASSFELPRGTEAFF
TRBV19,TRBJ2-7,-,TRBD1,TGTGCCAGTAGTGGACGACAGGGGAGTACCTACGAGCAGTACTTC,CASSGRQGSTYEQYF
TRBV27,TRBJ1-2,-,-,TGTGCCAGCAGTTTACGAGGCTATGGCTACACCTTC,CASSLRGYGYTF
TRBV5-1,TRBJ2-1,-,-,TGCGCCAGCAGCGGGGGGGGCGGCGGAGCCTCCTACAATGAGCAGTTCTTC,CASSGGGGGASYNEQFF
TRBV5-6,TRBJ1-3,-,-,TGTGCCAGCAGCCCTCCCGATCTAGGCCCTGGAAACACCATATATTTT,CASSPPDLGPGNTIYF
TRBV4-2,TRBJ1-2,-,-,TGTGCCAGCAGCCAAGATAGCAGGGTGTTGGAGGGCTACACCTTC,CASSQDSRVLEGYTF
TRBV10-1,TRBJ2-7,-,TRBD1,TGCGCCAGCAGTGGGGGACAGGGGGCTTACGAGCAGTACTTC,CASSGGQGAYEQYF
TRBV7-2,TRBJ1-2,-,-,TGTGCCAGCAATCTTGCAGGGGTTAACTATGGCTACACCTTC,CASNLAGVNYGYTF
TRBV10-3,TRBJ2-3,-,-,TGTGCCATCAGAATCGAGACAGATACGCAGTATTTT,CAIRIETDTQYF
TRBV5-6,TRBJ1-2,few,-,TGTGCCAGCAGCTTGGTTGGGGCCCTGGGCTATGGCTACACCTTC,CASSLVGALGYGYTF
TRBV9,TRBJ1-1,-,-,TGTGCCAGCAGCGCCTCCTTAATGAACACTGAAGCTTTCTTT,CASSASLMNTEAFF
TRBV13,TRBJ2-6,-,TRBD1,TGTGCCAGCAGCTCCACCTCCTACGGACAGGGGAAGTGGTCTGGGGCCAACGTCCTGACTTTC,CASSSTSYGQGKWSGANVLTF
TRBV19,TRBJ1-6,-,TRBD1,TGTGCCAGTAGGGAAGGGACAGCAACAATTAATTCACCCCTCCACTTT,CASREGTATINSPLHF
TRBV7-3,TRBJ2-5,-,TRBD2,TGTGCCAGCAGCTTAAGTGGGGGGGTGGAGACCCAGTACTTC,CASSLSGGVETQYF
TRBV7-2,TRBJ1-1,-,TRBD1,TGTGCCAGCAGTTCGACAGGGGGTTCTAAGAACACTGAAGCTTTCTTT,CASSSTGGSKNTEAFF
TRBV7-2,TRBJ1-5,-,-,TGTGCCAGCAGCAGGGAGTATCAGCCCCAGCATTTT,CASSREYQPQHF
TRBV2,TRBJ1-5,few,TRBD1,TGTGCCAGCAGTGCCCGGACAGGGAATGATCAGCCCCAGCATTTT,CASSARTGNDQPQHF